Sequencing of this T cell receptor (beta chain) was carried out in a study of CD8+CD57+ T cells in acquired aplastic anemia. According to the study, genomic DNA was the template for TCR beta VDJ and CDR3 profiling. Via MiXCR, TCRdb re-called the reads, giving one row per CDR3 protein. The table has roughly 240,000 distinct CDR3 sequences, 45% to 50% seen once. The V and J ends lost 4 bases and 13 bases respectively, with 17 bases between them. The CDR3 consists of 14 residues. From germline, CDR1 is MNHEY and CDR2 SVGEGT. For sequencing, patients were chosen who had shown expansion of CD8+CD57+ cells by flow cytometry.

The specimen sequenced was sorted CD4+, CD8+, or CD8+CD57+ T cells (not recorded which) from PBMCs. This rearrangement joins TRBV6-2 or TRBV6-3 to TRBJ1-6, with a weak D call TRBD1 (5 bases). This clonotype originated in a human donor with aplastic anemia. The CDR3 loop is CASSWDGTNQPLHF. The CDR3 DNA is TGTGCCAGCAGTTGGGACGGGACGAATCAGCCCCTCCACTTT.